A single sample is the source of the 30 T cell receptor beta chains below, sequenced in a study of T cell repertoires in ileal Crohn's disease. Assay: immunoSEQ multiplex PCR; the TCRdb copy retains only in-frame clones and omits some. The data hold thousands of clones, with 80% observed a single time. Time point meaning: inflamed ileum from the surgical specimen. Sequenced sample: ileal tissue. The receptors originated from an adult with Crohn's disease.

The CDR3 here is CASSLTGQGAFYEQYF. The CDR3 region has the DNA TGTGCCAGCAGCTTGACAGGACAGGGGGCTTTCTACGAGCAGTACTTC. J is TRBJ2-7 and V is TRBV11-1, with 11 positions matching TRBD1. With V trimmed by 3 bases and J by 3 bases, 7 bases remained unmatched. The V gene's germline CDR1 is SGHAT and CDR2 FQDESV (reference sequence). This CDR3 has 16 amino acids.

The chain couples TRBV6-6 to TRBJ2-2; no clear D. The germline CDR1 and CDR2 sequences are MNHNY and SVGAGI (reference sequence). V lost 7 bases and J 4 bases, leaving 7 bases between the germline ends. The CDR3 has 12 residues. The CDR3 DNA sequence: TGTGCCAGCACAGGCGCCACCGGGGAGCTGTTTTTT. Translating gives CASTGATGELFF.

Note on this clone: One end of the junction varies from germline; a read error may be responsible. V gene TRBV28 combines with J gene TRBJ2-7, with D perhaps matching TRBD1 or TRBD2 (6 bases each). Germline V gene lookup returns CDR1 MDHEN and CDR2 SYDVKM. The CDR3 has 16 amino acids. CDR3 nucleotide sequence: TGTGCCAGCAGTTCTCCCGGGGGCCCGACAAACTACGCGCAGTACTTC. This sequence encodes CASSSPGGPTNYAQYF.

This clone was seen only a few times. CDR3 sequence (DNA): TGTGCCAGCAGCTTGTACACAACTGAAGCTTTCTTT. Amino acid sequence: CASSLYTTEAFF. This chain connects TRBV7-2 to TRBJ1-1, with D uncertain. The CDR3 consists of 12 residues. Germline values: CDR1 SGHTA, CDR2 FQGNSA. V lost 3 bases, J lost 5 bases, and 7 bases lay in between. Combining the CDR3 with reference TRBV7-2 and TRBJ1-1 gives the whole variable domain GAGVSQSPSNKVTEKGKDVELRCDPISGHTALYWYRQSLGQGLEFLIYFQGNSAPDKSGLPSDRFSAERTGGSVSTLTIQRTQQEDSAVYLCASSLYTTEAFFGQGTRLTVV.

This chain connects TRBV4-1 to TRBJ1-6; TRBD1 might be the D (6 bases). This CDR3 has 16 residues. The V end lost 4 bases, the J end lost 6 bases, and 16 bases lay between the germline ends. Per germline, CDR1 MGHRA and CDR2 YSYEKL. Here the CDR3 reads CASSREGGPGNSPLHF. DNA for the CDR3: TGCGCCAGCAGCCGCGAGGGGGGGCCAGGTAATTCACCCCTCCACTTT.

V gene TRBV13 combines with J gene TRBJ1-6; no clear D. Germline V gives CDR1 PRHDT, CDR2 FYEKMQ (reference sequence). The CDR3 is made up of 14 amino acids. V was cut by 5 bases and J by 11 bases, with 16 bases left in between. Here the CDR3 reads CASSPSSPSTPLHF. For the CDR3, the DNA is TGTGCCAGCAGCCCAAGTTCTCCCAGCACACCCCTCCACTTT.

This chain links TRBV15 with TRBJ2-5, with D tentatively TRBD1 (6 bases). The CDR3 covers 19 residues. CDR1 and CDR2 (germline): LNHNV, YYDKDF (reference sequence). The V end was cut by 0 bases, the J end by 4 bases, with 24 bases between. The CDR3 loop is CATSRDPLVYGGVVETQYF. The CDR3 DNA follows: TGTGCCACCAGCAGAGATCCCCTGGTATATGGGGGCGTGGTAGAGACCCAGTACTTC.

The chain is built from TRBV27 and TRBJ2-7, with D perhaps TRBD1 (5 bases). V shed 3 bases and J shed 4 bases, with 13 bases lying between them. The CDR3 runs to 14 residues. Germline loops: CDR1 MNHEY, CDR2 SMNVEV (reference sequence). The CDR3 DNA reads as TGTGCCAGCAGTTTTCGACAGCCGCCTTACGAGCAGTACTTC. This encodes CASSFRQPPYEQYF.

This sequence joins TRBV5-1 and TRBJ1-1; no clear D gene. The CDR3 is 14 amino acids. V was cut by 4 bases and J by 2 bases, with 12 bases left in between. In germline, CDR1 is SGHRS, CDR2 YFSETQ. This chain's CDR3 is CASSPAVGNTEAFF. CDR3 nucleotides: TGCGCCAGCAGCCCAGCCGTAGGCAACACTGAAGCTTTCTTT.

The chain recombines TRBV4-1 with TRBJ2-7, with 8 bases fitting TRBD2. V shed 4 bases, J shed 3 bases, and the junction held 5 bases outside the gene matches. Per germline, CDR1 MGHRA and CDR2 YSYEKL. This CDR3 is 14 amino acids long. This CDR3 is CASSLTGGSYEQYF. The CDR3 nucleotides are TGCGCCAGCAGCCTTACGGGGGGGAGCTACGAGCAGTACTTC.

The chain uses TRBV6-5 and TRBJ2-7; 9 bases fit TRBD1. The junction had 9 bases not matched to a gene; V was cut back by 6 bases and J by 3 bases. The CDR3 is 15 amino acids. CDR1 is MNHEY and CDR2 is SVGAGI in the germline V gene. CDR3 sequence: CASRLTRDRVYEQYF. As DNA, the CDR3 is TGTGCCAGCAGACTCACCCGGGACAGGGTCTACGAGCAGTACTTC.

CDR3 sequence: CASSLYGQRETQYF. CDR3 coding DNA: TGTGCCAGCAGCCTATACGGACAGAGGGAGACCCAGTACTTC. This chain uses TRBV7-3 with TRBJ2-5; possibly TRBD1 for D (6 bases). This CDR3 contains 14 residues. CDR1 is SGHTA and CDR2 is FQGTGA in the germline V gene. V gave up 5 bases and J gave up 5 bases, with 15 bases separating them.

The CDR3 sequence: CASSQGQSSPLHF. Written as DNA, the CDR3 is TGTGCCAGCAGTCAGGGACAGTCTTCACCCCTCCACTTT. The chain links TRBV6-6 to TRBJ1-6; 7 nucleotides align to TRBD1. V trimming: 5 bases; J trimming: 9 bases; junction bases outside the gene matches: 4. Germline CDR1 MNHNY, CDR2 SVGAGI (reference sequence). This CDR3 comprises 13 residues.

V is TRBV7-2 and J is TRBJ2-7, with TRBD1 matching 8 bases. The V gene's germline CDR1 is SGHTA and CDR2 FQGNSA. The CDR3 length is 15 residues. The V and J ends lost 5 bases and 2 bases, in that order; junction bases with no gene match: 8. This CDR3 reads CASSPPDRGPYEQYF. The CDR3 coding sequence is TGTGCCAGCAGCCCGCCCGACAGGGGCCCCTACGAGCAGTACTTC.

The V call is TRBV6-6, the J call TRBJ2-5; 7 positions match TRBD1. With the DNA end fitting TRBJ2-7 better, the J assignment may be wrong. This CDR3 comprises 14 residues. Germline V lookup: CDR1 MNHNY, CDR2 SVGAGI (reference sequence). The CDR3 loop reads CASSPGQVFYEQYF. The CDR3 DNA is TGTGCCAGCAGCCCCGGACAGGTTTTCTACGAGCAGTACTTC.

This chain uses TRBV15 with TRBJ1-6; no definite D call. Germline assignment: CDR1 LNHNV and CDR2 YYDKDF (reference sequence). V lost 0 bases, J lost 9 bases, and 12 bases lay in between. CDR3 length equals 15 residues. In nucleotides, the CDR3 is TGTGCCACCAGCAGAGATAGACTGCCAGCTTCACCCCTCCACTTT. Protein product: CATSRDRLPASPLHF.

The chain carries TRBV9 and TRBJ1-4; 9 positions match TRBD1. V lost 4 bases and J lost 14; bases outside the gene matches: 12. This CDR3 is built from 14 residues. CDR1 and CDR2 (germline): SGDLS, YYNGEE. CDR3 in amino acids: CASSPRDREFGLFF. Written as DNA, the CDR3 is TGTGCCAGCAGCCCGCGGGACAGGGAGTTCGGGCTGTTTTTT.

CDR3 coding DNA: TGTGCCAGCAGTGAATACGGTGACCGCACAGATACGCAGTATTTT. As protein: CASSEYGDRTDTQYF. This chain uses TRBV6-1 with TRBJ2-3; D is undetermined. Germline V gives CDR1 MNHNS, CDR2 SASEGT. The V gene lost 2 bases and the J gene lost 1 base, with 10 bases spanning the gap. The CDR3 has 15 residues.

The genes are TRBV6-1 and TRBJ2-3; a weak D match, TRBD2 (5 bases). The length of the CDR3 is 12 residues. CDR1 and CDR2 (germline): MNHNS, SASEGT. Trimming cost V 7 bases and J 8 bases, with 13 bases left between them. CDR3 DNA sequence: TGTGCCAGCACCGCTGTTGCGGGTACGCAGTATTTT. Translated, it gives CASTAVAGTQYF.

V usage is TRBV7-6 and J usage is TRBJ1-1, with D uncertain. V was clipped by 2 bases and J by 9 bases, with 13 bases between them. This CDR3 has 13 amino acids. Germline V gene data show CDR1 as SGHVS and CDR2 as FNYEAQ. The CDR3 spells CASSLTEDGKAFF. For the CDR3, the DNA is TGTGCCAGCAGCTTAACGGAGGACGGTAAAGCTTTCTTT.

The chain uses TRBV5-1 and TRBJ2-1; D remains unclear. Trimming removed 0 bases at V and 2 bases at J, with 6 bases between. This CDR3 contains 14 residues. Germline CDR1 reads SGHRS; CDR2 reads YFSETQ. The DNA for the CDR3 is TGCGCCAGCAGCTTGGGTCCGACCTACAATGAGCAGTTCTTC. This translates into CASSLGPTYNEQFF.

This clone was seen once. J is TRBJ1-5 and V is TRBV18; perhaps TRBD1 as D (6 bases). Germline V lookup: CDR1 KGHSH, CDR2 LQKENI. The CDR3 is made up of 15 amino acids. Trimming took off 1 base at V and 5 bases at J, with 12 bases between the two ends. This CDR3 is CASSPLQGTDQPQHF. CDR3 nucleotides: TGTGCCAGCTCACCACTCCAGGGGACGGATCAGCCCCAGCATTTT.

V usage is TRBV27 and J usage is TRBJ2-1, with 8 bases that match TRBD1. The CDR3 contains 15 residues. The J segment lost 8 bases and the V segment lost 6 bases, leaving 12 bases of the junction unmatched. In germline, CDR1 is MNHEY, CDR2 SMNVEV (reference sequence). The CDR3, as DNA: TGTGCCAGCAGCCCAAGGACAGGGTCTAAGGATGAGCAGTTCTTC. Protein: CASSPRTGSKDEQFF.

The chain uses TRBV27 and TRBJ1-5; 9 bases are shared with TRBD1. CDR3 size: 16 residues. Germline-derived CDR1 and CDR2 are MNHEY and SMNVEV (reference sequence). V shed 4 bases, J shed 7 bases, and the junction held 11 bases outside the gene matches. The CDR3 region has the DNA TGTGCCAGCAGTTCCTTCGGACAGGGGAGAGGGCAGCCCCAGCATTTT. Encoded protein: CASSSFGQGRGQPQHF.

The gene calls are TRBV5-1 and TRBJ2-5, with D possibly being TRBD1 or TRBD2 (5 bases each). V lost 6 bases and J 5 bases, leaving 11 bases between the germline ends. This CDR3 is 12 amino acids long. Germline CDR1 is SGHRS and CDR2 is YFSETQ. The CDR3 coding sequence is TGCGCCAGCACGGGGACGGGGGAGACCCAGTACTTC. It specifies CASTGTGETQYF.

The chain links TRBV5-4 to TRBJ1-2, with D possibly being TRBD1 (6 bases). CDR3 length equals 13 residues. Germline CDR1 reads SGHNT; CDR2 reads YYREEE (reference sequence). V lost 5 bases to trimming and J lost 0 bases, with 8 bases between them. CDR3 sequence (DNA): TGTGCCAGCAGGACAGGACCTAACTATGGCTACACCTTC. This codes for CASRTGPNYGYTF.

The gene calls are TRBV18 and TRBJ1-1; D unclear. Germline V gene data show CDR1 as KGHSH and CDR2 as LQKENI. There are 16 residues in the CDR3. V was pared by 2 bases and J by 1 base, with 14 bases between. As DNA, the CDR3 is TGTGCCAGCTCACCAAAAACGTTACAGCAGAACACTGAAGCTTTCTTT. The encoded protein is CASSPKTLQQNTEAFF.

The chain joins TRBV2 to TRBJ1-3; a possible D gene is TRBD1 (5 bases). The CDR3 totals 15 residues. Germline V CDR1 and CDR2: SNHLY, FYNNEI. Trimming left V 7 bases short and J 1 base short, with 14 bases between. CDR3 sequence: CASTRGTGSGNTIYF. CDR3 DNA: TGTGCCAGCACTAGGGGTACGGGATCTGGAAACACCATATATTTT.

The V gene is TRBV10-3, the J gene TRBJ2-7, with unresolved D. There are 14 residues in the CDR3. V lost 3 bases, J lost 1 base, and 10 bases lay in between. Germline V gives CDR1 ENHRY, CDR2 SYGVKD. The CDR3 DNA reads TGTGCCATCAGTGATCGGGCAAGTTCCTACGAGCAGTACTTC. It encodes CAISDRASSYEQYF.

The chain employs TRBV6-4 and TRBJ2-7, with TRBD1 as a possible D gene (6 bases). The length of the CDR3 is 16 residues. Looked up from germline, CDR1 is MRHNA and CDR2 is SNTAGT. Trimming cost V 2 bases and J 0 bases, with 14 bases left between them. This CDR3 is CASSDHRTELSYEQYF. The CDR3, as DNA: TGTGCCAGCAGTGACCACCGGACAGAGCTCTCCTACGAGCAGTACTTC.